This record covers a single T cell receptor (beta chain). Its antigen is currently unknown. The V and J ends lost 4 bases and 4 bases respectively, with 14 bases between them. Germline CDR1 is SNHLY and CDR2 is FYNNEI. CDR3 length: 15 amino acids. Investigators merged groups given second doses at roughly 4 or roughly 12 weeks. This specimen comes from a study of T cell responses to AZD1222 COVID-19 vaccine. Points from the study as a whole: The study found vaccine-associated CD4 TCRs spanning spike, dominant at 160-218 and 743-854. Just five or six AZD1222 recipients tested seropositive at baseline.

Method: immunoSEQ multiplex PCR; TCRdb's copy keeps in-frame clones and lacks some. The top ten hold more than 3.5% of the sample, which has almost 95,000 clones, about 85% seen once. The starting material was peripheral blood, obtained 28 days after the second AZD1222 dose. The source of this sequence is an adult who received the AZD1222 COVID-19 vaccine. V and J are TRBV2 and TRBJ1-5; tentative D call: TRBD1 (6 bases). The CDR3 is CASSVAGDGNQPQHF. The DNA of the CDR3 is TGTGCCAGCAGTGTTGCAGGGGATGGGAATCAGCCCCAGCATTTT.